The 17 T cell receptor beta chains below all came from one sample that was sequenced in a study of naive and memory T cell subsets. General study results and limits: A few larger clonotypes appeared in naive repertoires, especially CD8, possibly memory cells re-expressing CD45RA.

An equimolar mix of two oligonucleotides served as the beta constant-region primer for TRBC1 and TRBC2. Ligated cDNA was amplified by four rounds of PCR with nested alpha and beta constant-region primers and SP2. Each CDR3 protein is one row after TCRdb ran MiXCR on the UMI-ligation and nested PCR reads. The sample yields about 100,000 distinct CDR3 sequences, more than 14% seen once. Antigens for these TCRs are unknown. Sequencing was carried out using naive CD8+ T cells from blood. The receptors here all came from a human donor in good health.

This clonotype was counted between two and nine times. The chain recombines TRBV28 with TRBJ1-1; the D gene is possibly TRBD1 (6 bases). Germline V gives CDR1 MDHEN, CDR2 SYDVKM. The length of the CDR3 is 13 residues. V was shortened by 5 bases and J by 4 bases, with 11 bases between the two germline ends. Here the CDR3 reads CASSPGGPTEAFF. Here the CDR3 DNA reads TGTGCCAGCAGTCCCGGGGGGCCCACTGAAGCTTTCTTT.

The chain is built from TRBV4-2 and TRBJ1-2; tentatively, D is TRBD1 (5 bases). Trimming took off 0 bases at V and 3 bases at J, with 14 bases between the two ends. CDR1 is LGHNA and CDR2 is YNFKEQ in the germline V gene. This CDR3 is built from 16 residues. CDR3 region: CASSQDVQPGHYGYTF. The CDR3 DNA is TGTGCCAGCAGCCAAGATGTCCAGCCAGGGCACTATGGCTACACCTTC.

At least ten counts were recorded for this clonotype. The V and J genes are TRBV6-6 and TRBJ2-3, with D possibly being TRBD1 (5 bases). This CDR3 comprises 16 residues. V was shortened by 3 bases and J by 2 bases, with 15 bases between the two germline ends. From germline, CDR1 is MNHNY and CDR2 SVGAGI (reference sequence). The CDR3 is CASSYSQARFTDTQYF. CDR3 in DNA: TGTGCCAGCAGTTATTCACAGGCCAGGTTCACAGATACGCAGTATTTT.

This clonotype was counted ten times or more. The V and J genes are TRBV11-3 and TRBJ2-5; D remains ambiguous. The CDR3 has 14 residues. CDR1 is SGHNT and CDR2 is YENEEA in the germline V gene. V was cut by 1 base and J by 4 bases, with 10 bases left in between. CDR3 sequence (DNA): TGTGCCAGCAGCTTAGGCACCCCTGGAGAGACCCAGTACTTC. Encoded protein: CASSLGTPGETQYF. Filled out from reference TRBV11-3 and TRBJ2-5, the complete variable domain reads EAGVVQSPRYKIIEKKQPVAFWCNPISGHNTLYWYLQNLGQGPELLIRYENEEAVDDSQLPKDRFSAERLKGVDSTLKIQPAELGDSAVYLCASSLGTPGETQYFGPGTRLLVL.

This clonotype was recorded only once. This rearrangement joins TRBV7-8 to TRBJ2-5; D gene uncertain. The CDR3 length is 15 residues. Between the trimmed V and J ends, which lost 2 bases and 2 bases, there was a span of 12 bases. Looked up from germline, CDR1 is SGHVS and CDR2 is FQNEAQ. CDR3 in DNA: TGTGCCAGCAGCTTAAGGTCGGCGGTGCAAGAGACCCAGTACTTC. Protein product: CASSLRSAVQETQYF. The whole variable domain, filled in from reference TRBV7-8 and TRBJ2-5, reads GAGVSQSPRYKVAKRGQDVALRCDPISGHVSLFWYQQALGQGPEFLTYFQNEAQLDKSGLPSDRFFAERPEGSVSTLKIQRTQQEDSAVYLCASSLRSAVQETQYFGPGTRLLVL.

This clonotype was seen more than once but under ten times. The CDR3 loop reads CASSPTDRQETQYF. Written as DNA, the CDR3 is TGTGCCAGCTCACCAACCGACAGACAAGAGACCCAGTACTTC. The chain links TRBV18 to TRBJ2-5; the D gene is possibly TRBD1 (5 bases). V was cut by 2 bases and J by 2 bases, with 9 bases left in between. Germline CDR1 is KGHSH and CDR2 is LQKENI. The CDR3 is made up of 14 amino acids.

This clonotype was observed many times. This chain joins TRBV27 and TRBJ2-2; D remains ambiguous. V lost 7 bases and J 4 bases, leaving 4 bases between the germline ends. The CDR3 has 11 residues. Germline V gene lookup returns CDR1 MNHEY and CDR2 SMNVEV (reference sequence). In nucleotides, the CDR3 is TGTGCCAGCATGGGCACCGGGGAGCTGTTTTTT. Residues: CASMGTGELFF.

V gene TRBV6-2 or TRBV6-3 combines with J gene TRBJ1-2; D gene uncertain. The CDR3 contains 16 residues. Trimming removed 0 bases from V and 1 base from J, with 12 bases in between. Germline V lookup: CDR1 MNHEY, CDR2 SVGEGT. CDR3 sequence: CASSYSTEFINYGYTF. For the CDR3, the DNA is TGTGCCAGCAGTTACTCGACGGAGTTTATTAACTATGGCTACACCTTC.

This rearrangement joins TRBV12-3 or TRBV12-4 to TRBJ2-3, with 7 bases identical to TRBD2. V was pared by 3 bases and J by 14 bases, with 5 bases of the junction left unmatched. The CDR3 consists of 11 residues. CDR3 amino acids: CASSFAGVLYF. The CDR3 DNA follows: TGTGCCAGCAGTTTTGCGGGAGTTCTGTATTTT.

This clonotype was seen at least ten times. The chain recombines TRBV5-6 with TRBJ1-6; no clear D gene. The V end lost 0 bases, the J end lost 9 bases, and 13 bases lay between the germline ends. Germline values: CDR1 SGHDT, CDR2 YYEEEE. The CDR3 sequence is 15 residues long. CDR3 amino acids: CASSLVTEGISPLHF. The CDR3 DNA follows: TGTGCCAGCAGCTTGGTCACGGAAGGAATTTCACCCCTCCACTTT.

This clonotype showed up many times. The chain joins TRBV29-1 to TRBJ2-5; D gene uncertain. Germline V gene lookup returns CDR1 SQVTM and CDR2 ANQGSEA. The V gene lost 6 bases and the J gene lost 2 bases, with 4 bases spanning the gap. This CDR3 is built from 10 residues. CDR3 bases: TGCAGCGTCCCTCAAGAGACCCAGTACTTC. It codes for CSVPQETQYF.

About this clonotype: Being one base from a much bigger clone, this may be a read error. The gene calls are TRBV29-1 and TRBJ1-1, with D perhaps TRBD1 (6 bases). Between the trimmed V and J ends, which lost 7 bases and 4 bases, there was a span of 16 bases. The V gene's germline CDR1 is SQVTM and CDR2 ANQGSEA. The CDR3 consists of 13 residues. The CDR3 coding sequence is TGCAGCGCGATCACAGGGCTGCTCACTGAAGCTTTCTTT. Translating gives CSAITGLLTEAFF. Complete variable domain (other parts from reference TRBV29-1 and TRBJ1-1): SAVISQKPSRDICQRGTSLTIQCQVDSQVTMMFWYRQQPGQSLTLIATANQGSEATYESGFVIDKFPISRPNLTFSTLTVSNMSPEDSSIYLCSAITGLLTEAFFGQGTRLTVV.

This sequence joins TRBV9 and TRBJ1-4, with a possible D match to TRBD1 (5 bases). V was clipped by 3 bases and J by 5 bases, with 5 bases between them. The CDR3 is 12 amino acids. Germline lookup yields CDR1 SGDLS and CDR2 YYNGEE. CDR3 nucleotides: TGTGCCAGCAGCGGGGACAATGAAAAACTGTTTTTT. This gives the protein CASSGDNEKLFF.

In this sample, this clonotype turned up a few times. The genes are TRBV19 and TRBJ1-2, with TRBD1 matching 9 bases. The CDR3 has 16 amino acids. Germline V gene sequence: CDR1 LNHDA, CDR2 SQIVND (reference sequence). Trimming removed 1 base from V and 6 bases from J; junction bases left unmatched: 9. CDR3 in DNA: TGTGCCAGTAGTATAGTGAGCGGGACAGGGCCGAATGGCTACACCTTC. This sequence encodes CASSIVSGTGPNGYTF.

This clonotype was counted between two and nine times. CDR3 region: CASSSLAGDYNEQFF. The CDR3 DNA is TGTGCCAGCAGCTCACTAGCGGGGGACTACAATGAGCAGTTCTTC. This chain uses TRBV7-3 with TRBJ2-1; 11 bases align to TRBD2. The CDR3 has 15 residues. V lost 4 bases, J lost 3 bases, and 2 bases stayed unmatched. Germline CDR1 is SGHTA and CDR2 is FQGTGA.

This clonotype was seen more than once but under ten times. The chain employs TRBV2 and TRBJ2-1; D is undetermined. This CDR3 is built from 16 residues. Germline-derived CDR1 and CDR2 are SNHLY and FYNNEI. V lost 0 bases and J lost 0, with 9 bases in between. CDR3 protein: CASSEAWTSSYNEQFF. The CDR3 nucleotides read TGTGCCAGCAGTGAAGCTTGGACGAGCTCCTACAATGAGCAGTTCTTC.

The table lists this clonotype with many counts. The chain is built from TRBV13 and TRBJ2-5; D is unclear. Germline CDR1 reads PRHDT; CDR2 reads FYEKMQ (reference sequence). Trimming pared 5 bases from V and 5 bases from J, leaving 12 bases between. This CDR3 region has 13 residues. CDR3 in DNA: TGTGCCAGCAGCCCCCCTGTGGGGGAGACCCAGTACTTC. It is translated as CASSPPVGETQYF.